The rows below give T cell receptor beta chains drawn from one sample of a study of cytomegalovirus exposure and HLA in healthy donors. Here immunoSEQ multiplex PCR was the method, and the copy in TCRdb shows in-frame clones only, minus some. The repertoire table contains 75,000 to 95,000 clones. Sequenced input: PBMCs. These receptors all come from a woman aged 60-70 years in good health and CMV-seronegative. Both conserved end residues are part of each CDR3. D genes are given only for firm matches.

j_gene: TRBJ1-2
v_gene: TRBV4-2
d_gene: NA
CDR3aa: CASSDDTYGYTF
CDR3nt: TGTGCCAGCAGCGACGACACTTATGGCTACACCTTC

j_gene: TRBJ1-2
v_gene: TRBV5-4
d_gene: NA
CDR3aa: CASSLEGAGYGYTF
CDR3nt: TGTGCCAGCAGCTTGGAAGGGGCCGGCTATGGCTACACCTTC

j_gene: TRBJ2-5
v_gene: TRBV6-5
d_gene: TRBD2
CDR3aa: CASSGLAGETQYF
CDR3nt: TGTGCCAGCAGCGGACTAGCGGGAGAGACCCAGTACTTC

j_gene: TRBJ1-5
v_gene: TRBV28
d_gene: NA
CDR3aa: CASSSLGAGGYNQPQHF
CDR3nt: TGTGCCAGCAGCTCCCTCGGGGCGGGAGGGTACAATCAGCCCCAGCATTTT

j_gene: TRBJ1-3
v_gene: TRBV18
d_gene: NA
CDR3aa: CASSPQQESSGNTIYF
CDR3nt: TGTGCCAGCTCACCACAGCAGGAAAGCTCTGGAAACACCATATATTTT

j_gene: TRBJ1-2
v_gene: TRBV28
d_gene: TRBD1
CDR3aa: CASSSHRGRGYGYTF
CDR3nt: TGTGCCAGCAGTTCTCACAGGGGGCGCGGGTATGGCTACACCTTC

j_gene: TRBJ2-7
v_gene: TRBV9
d_gene: TRBD2
CDR3aa: CASSVGLAGASYEQYF
CDR3nt: TGTGCCAGCAGCGTTGGACTAGCGGGAGCGTCCTACGAGCAGTACTTC

j_gene: TRBJ2-1
v_gene: TRBV6-4
d_gene: NA
CDR3aa: CASSLEPGDGYNEQFF
CDR3nt: TGTGCCAGCAGCCTAGAGCCGGGAGACGGCTACAATGAGCAGTTCTTC

j_gene: TRBJ1-3
v_gene: TRBV18
d_gene: TRBD1
CDR3aa: CASSAGTGTSGNTIYF
CDR3nt: TGTGCCAGCTCAGCCGGGACAGGGACCTCTGGAAACACCATATATTTT

j_gene: TRBJ2-1
v_gene: TRBV5-4
d_gene: NA
CDR3aa: CASSLDSSNEQFF
CDR3nt: TGTGCCAGCAGCTTGGACAGCAGCAATGAGCAGTTCTTC

j_gene: TRBJ1-4
v_gene: TRBV6-5
d_gene: TRBD1
CDR3aa: CASSSGTDNEKLFF
CDR3nt: TGTGCCAGCAGCTCCGGGACAGATAATGAAAAACTGTTTTTT

j_gene: TRBJ2-6
v_gene: TRBV6-6
d_gene: NA
CDR3aa: CASSPQGAGANVLTF
CDR3nt: TGTGCCAGCAGCCCACAGGGTGCTGGGGCCAACGTCCTGACTTTC

j_gene: TRBJ2-1
v_gene: TRBV27
d_gene: NA
CDR3aa: CASRVQGTYNEQFF
CDR3nt: TGTGCCAGCAGGGTACAGGGAACCTACAATGAGCAGTTCTTC

j_gene: TRBJ1-2
v_gene: TRBV7-9
d_gene: NA
CDR3aa: CASSYAYGYTF
CDR3nt: TGTGCCAGCAGCTATGCGTATGGCTACACCTTC

j_gene: TRBJ1-1
v_gene: TRBV6-5
d_gene: TRBD1
CDR3aa: CASRPPSTGPREAFF
CDR3nt: TGTGCCAGCAGACCACCTTCGACAGGGCCACGTGAAGCTTTCTTT

j_gene: TRBJ2-1
v_gene: TRBV7-9
d_gene: TRBD2
CDR3aa: CASRTSGGGDEQFF
CDR3nt: TGTGCCAGCAGGACTAGCGGAGGTGGGGATGAGCAGTTCTTC

j_gene: TRBJ2-7
v_gene: TRBV2
d_gene: NA
CDR3aa: CASTMGNGRGSYEQYF
CDR3nt: TGTGCCAGCACCATGGGAAATGGCAGGGGCTCTTACGAGCAGTACTTC

j_gene: TRBJ2-7
v_gene: TRBV10-3
d_gene: TRBD2
CDR3aa: CAISLSGRDEQYF
CDR3nt: TGTGCCATCAGTCTTAGCGGGAGGGACGAGCAGTACTTC

j_gene: TRBJ2-1
v_gene: TRBV15
d_gene: NA
CDR3aa: CATSRERLDYGDEQFF
CDR3nt: TGTGCCACCAGCAGAGAAAGGCTAGACTACGGAGATGAGCAGTTCTTC

j_gene: TRBJ2-7
v_gene: TRBV7-9
d_gene: NA
CDR3aa: CASSLTETGSPREQYF
CDR3nt: TGTGCCAGCAGCTTAACGGAAACAGGGAGTCCTCGCGAGCAGTACTTC

j_gene: TRBJ2-7
v_gene: TRBV7-2
d_gene: TRBD2
CDR3aa: CASSRTSGPYEQYF
CDR3nt: TGTGCCAGCAGCCGGACTAGCGGGCCCTACGAGCAGTACTTC

j_gene: TRBJ2-5
v_gene: TRBV5-1
d_gene: TRBD1
CDR3aa: CASSLALGDRAQETQYF
CDR3nt: TGCGCCAGCAGCTTGGCCCTGGGGGACAGGGCTCAAGAGACCCAGTACTTC

j_gene: TRBJ2-7
v_gene: TRBV7-6
d_gene: NA
CDR3aa: CASSSLAEPYEQYF
CDR3nt: TGTGCCAGCAGCTCCCTAGCAGAGCCCTACGAGCAGTACTTC

j_gene: TRBJ2-1
v_gene: TRBV6-4
d_gene: TRBD2
CDR3aa: CASSDLSGGNNEQFF
CDR3nt: TGTGCCAGCAGTGATCTAAGCGGGGGGAACAATGAGCAGTTCTTC

j_gene: TRBJ2-1
v_gene: TRBV5-8
d_gene: NA
CDR3aa: CASSFSGGGEFF
CDR3nt: TGTGCCAGCAGCTTCTCGGGCGGAGGGGAGTTCTTC

j_gene: TRBJ2-2
v_gene: TRBV7-2
d_gene: NA
CDR3aa: CASSFPNTGELFF
CDR3nt: TGTGCCAGCAGCTTTCCAAACACCGGGGAGCTGTTTTTT

j_gene: TRBJ2-2
v_gene: TRBV6-4
d_gene: TRBD2
CDR3aa: CASSEAPRGLAGDTGELFF
CDR3nt: TGTGCCAGCAGTGAGGCCCCCCGCGGGCTAGCGGGAGATACCGGGGAGCTGTTTTTT

j_gene: TRBJ2-6
v_gene: TRBV19
d_gene: NA
CDR3aa: CASSLADYGANVLTF
CDR3nt: TGTGCCAGTAGTTTAGCAGATTATGGGGCCAACGTCCTGACTTTC

j_gene: TRBJ2-5
v_gene: TRBV20-1
d_gene: NA
CDR3aa: CSASQETQYF
CDR3nt: TGCAGTGCTTCTCAAGAGACCCAGTACTTC

j_gene: TRBJ1-2
v_gene: TRBV7-8
d_gene: TRBD1
CDR3aa: CASSPQRTGGTFYYGYTF
CDR3nt: TGTGCCAGCAGCCCCCAACGGACAGGGGGCACGTTTTACTATGGCTACACCTTC

j_gene: TRBJ1-2
v_gene: TRBV5-1
d_gene: TRBD1
CDR3aa: CASTTGGANYGYTF
CDR3nt: TGCGCCAGCACCACAGGGGGCGCTAACTATGGCTACACCTTC

j_gene: TRBJ2-2
v_gene: TRBV21-1
d_gene: NA
CDR3aa: CASPPRGGSAGELFF
CDR3nt: TGTGCCAGCCCCCCAAGGGGCGGGAGTGCCGGGGAGCTGTTTTTT

j_gene: TRBJ2-7
v_gene: TRBV7-2
d_gene: NA
CDR3aa: CASSPMAGNNYEQYF
CDR3nt: TGTGCCAGCAGCCCAATGGCCGGGAATAACTACGAGCAGTACTTC

j_gene: TRBJ1-4
v_gene: TRBV9
d_gene: NA
CDR3aa: CASSVGRSAGTNEKLFF
CDR3nt: TGTGCCAGCAGCGTAGGACGCTCAGCAGGGACTAATGAAAAACTGTTTTTT

j_gene: TRBJ2-7
v_gene: TRBV7-9
d_gene: NA
CDR3aa: CASSADKIYEQYF
CDR3nt: TGTGCCAGCAGCGCCGACAAGATCTACGAGCAGTACTTC

j_gene: TRBJ2-7
v_gene: TRBV13
d_gene: TRBD1
CDR3aa: CASSPDRGSYEQYF
CDR3nt: TGTGCCAGCAGCCCAGACAGGGGGTCCTACGAGCAGTACTTC

j_gene: TRBJ1-4
v_gene: TRBV29-1
d_gene: NA
CDR3aa: CSVRTAGYEKLFF
CDR3nt: TGCAGCGTCCGGACAGCCGGATATGAAAAACTGTTTTTT

j_gene: TRBJ2-1
v_gene: TRBV5-6
d_gene: NA
CDR3aa: CASSFWSTGSSLRQFF
CDR3nt: TGTGCCAGCAGCTTTTGGTCTACAGGGAGTTCTCTTCGGCAGTTCTTC

j_gene: TRBJ1-4
v_gene: TRBV28
d_gene: TRBD1
CDR3aa: CASSLRQGYNEKLFF
CDR3nt: TGTGCCAGCAGTCTTCGACAGGGCTATAATGAAAAACTGTTTTTT

j_gene: TRBJ1-5
v_gene: TRBV28
d_gene: NA
CDR3aa: CASSPRYSNQPQHF
CDR3nt: TGTGCCAGCAGTCCCAGGTATAGCAATCAGCCCCAGCATTTT

j_gene: TRBJ1-1
v_gene: TRBV7-2
d_gene: NA
CDR3aa: CASSFGDSTEAFF
CDR3nt: TGTGCCAGCAGCTTCGGGGACTCCACTGAAGCTTTCTTT

j_gene: TRBJ1-5
v_gene: TRBV19
d_gene: NA
CDR3aa: CASCQGNQPQHF
CDR3nt: TGTGCCAGTTGTCAGGGTAATCAGCCCCAGCATTTT

j_gene: TRBJ2-7
v_gene: TRBV27
d_gene: NA
CDR3aa: CASSLHVPGAETAYEQYF
CDR3nt: TGTGCCAGCAGTTTACATGTTCCAGGGGCGGAAACTGCCTACGAGCAGTACTTC

j_gene: TRBJ2-7
v_gene: TRBV7-9
d_gene: NA
CDR3aa: CASSLAGGPSYEQYF
CDR3nt: TGTGCCAGCAGCTTAGCGGGAGGACCCTCTTACGAGCAGTACTTC

j_gene: TRBJ1-2
v_gene: TRBV5-1
d_gene: TRBD1
CDR3aa: CASSSGQGLSYGYTF
CDR3nt: TGCGCCAGCAGCTCGGGACAGGGACTTTCCTATGGCTACACCTTC

j_gene: TRBJ1-2
v_gene: TRBV7-8
d_gene: NA
CDR3aa: CASSFGTWTNYGYTF
CDR3nt: TGTGCCAGCAGCTTCGGGACATGGACTAACTATGGCTACACCTTC

j_gene: TRBJ2-5
v_gene: TRBV25-1
d_gene: NA
CDR3aa: CASSLSGGETQYF
CDR3nt: TGTGCCAGCAGTTTATCAGGAGGGGAGACCCAGTACTTC

j_gene: TRBJ1-2
v_gene: TRBV28
d_gene: NA
CDR3aa: CASEWSGTNYGYTF
CDR3nt: TGTGCCAGTGAATGGAGCGGGACAAACTATGGCTACACCTTC

j_gene: TRBJ2-7
v_gene: TRBV27
d_gene: TRBD1
CDR3aa: CASSIRGYEQYF
CDR3nt: TGTGCCAGCAGTATCAGGGGGTACGAGCAGTACTTC